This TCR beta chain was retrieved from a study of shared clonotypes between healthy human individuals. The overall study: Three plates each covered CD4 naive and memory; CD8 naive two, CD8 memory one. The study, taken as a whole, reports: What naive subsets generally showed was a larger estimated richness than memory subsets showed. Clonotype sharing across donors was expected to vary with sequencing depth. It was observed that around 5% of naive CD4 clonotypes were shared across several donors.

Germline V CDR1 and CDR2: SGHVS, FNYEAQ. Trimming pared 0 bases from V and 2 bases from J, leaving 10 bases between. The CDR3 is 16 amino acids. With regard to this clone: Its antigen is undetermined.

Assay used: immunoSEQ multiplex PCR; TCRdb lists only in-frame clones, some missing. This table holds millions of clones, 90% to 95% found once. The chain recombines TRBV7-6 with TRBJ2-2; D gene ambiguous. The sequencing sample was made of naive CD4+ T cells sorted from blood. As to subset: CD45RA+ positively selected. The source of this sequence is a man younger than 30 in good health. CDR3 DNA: TGTGCCAGCAGCTTAGCGACCCCTAGTAACACCGGGGAGCTGTTTTTT. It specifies CASSLATPSNTGELFF.